This entry describes one T cell receptor (beta chain). This record comes from a study of cytomegalovirus exposure and HLA in healthy donors. PCR employed 60 Vbeta and 13 Jbeta primers. Clones were read by immunoSEQ multiplex PCR, and TCRdb kept only the in-frame ones, dropping some. Its table records roughly 70,000 clones. V was clipped by 3 bases and J by 0 bases, with 12 bases between them. CDR3 length equals 16 residues. CDR1 MRHNA and CDR2 SNTAGT come from the germline V gene. Sequenced material: PBMCs. The sequence derives from a man in his forties in good health and CMV-seronegative. The chain joins TRBV6-4 to TRBJ2-1; tentative D call: TRBD2 (6 bases). The CDR3 DNA sequence: TGTGCCAGCAGTGAGATTATGGGGGGCTCCTACAATGAGCAGTTCTTC. It codes for CASSEIMGGSYNEQFF.